This TCR beta chain was retrieved from a study of T cells in Graves' hyperthyroidism and ophthalmopathy. Germline CDR1 is LNHNV and CDR2 is YYDKDF (reference sequence). After removal of 0 bases from V and 7 bases from J, the junction contained 6 bases not matched to a gene. The CDR3 loop spans 17 amino acids. Researchers amplified the TCR beta CDR3 regions from RNA transcripts. HTBI primers were used for first-round RT-PCR of the TCR CDR3. TCRdb itself ran the multiplex PCR reads through MiXCR, one entry per CDR3 protein. In the table there are about 500,000 distinct CDR3 sequences, under 20% of which are singletons.

The genes are TRBV15 and TRBJ1-6; 10 bases align to TRBD1. Sequencing was performed on blood. This sequence was found in a woman aged 18-29 years with Graves' ophthalmopathy. This CDR3 reads CATSRDPTGGLNSPLHF. CDR3 bases: TGTGCCACCAGCAGAGACCCGACAGGGGGCTTGAATTCACCCCTCCACTTT.